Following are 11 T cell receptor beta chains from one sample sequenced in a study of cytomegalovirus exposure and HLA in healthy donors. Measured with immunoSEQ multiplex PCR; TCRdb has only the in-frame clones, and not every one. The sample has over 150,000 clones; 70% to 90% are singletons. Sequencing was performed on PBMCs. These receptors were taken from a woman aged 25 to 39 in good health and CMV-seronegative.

Here the CDR3 reads CASSLVQGAVEKLFF. The CDR3 bases are TGTGCCAGCAGCTTAGTGCAAGGGGCGGTTGAAAAACTGTTTTTT. The chain has TRBV7-9 and TRBJ1-4; D is possibly TRBD1 (5 bases). CDR3 length: 15 amino acids. Trimming pared 1 base from V and 7 bases from J, leaving 13 bases between. Germline CDR1 SEHNR, CDR2 FQNEAQ (reference sequence).

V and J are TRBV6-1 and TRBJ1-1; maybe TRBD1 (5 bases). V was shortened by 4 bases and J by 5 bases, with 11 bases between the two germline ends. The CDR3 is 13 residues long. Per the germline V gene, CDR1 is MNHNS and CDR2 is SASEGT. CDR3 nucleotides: TGTGCCAGCAGTGGGACGGGGGAGACTGAAGCTTTCTTT. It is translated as CASSGTGETEAFF.

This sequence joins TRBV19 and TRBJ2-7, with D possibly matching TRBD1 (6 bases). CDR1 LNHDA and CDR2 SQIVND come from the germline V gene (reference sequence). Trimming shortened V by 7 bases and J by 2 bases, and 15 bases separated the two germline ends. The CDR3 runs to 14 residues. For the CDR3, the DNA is TGTGCCAGTACCCCTTCTGACAGGCCCTACGAGCAGTACTTC. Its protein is CASTPSDRPYEQYF.

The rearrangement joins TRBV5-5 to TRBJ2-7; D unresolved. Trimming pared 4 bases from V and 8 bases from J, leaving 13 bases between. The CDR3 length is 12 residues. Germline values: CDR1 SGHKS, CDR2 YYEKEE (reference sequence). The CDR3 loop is CASSQWVGKQYF. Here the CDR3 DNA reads TGTGCCAGCAGCCAGTGGGTGGGAAAGCAGTACTTC.

The chain's CDR3 is CASSDSADNEQFF. The CDR3 DNA follows: TGTGCCAGCAGTGACTCGGCGGACAATGAGCAGTTCTTC. This chain joins TRBV6-4 and TRBJ2-1; D is unresolved. The CDR3 sequence is 13 residues long. CDR1 is MRHNA and CDR2 is SNTAGT in the germline V gene. Between the trimmed V and J ends, which lost 0 bases and 5 bases, there was a span of 5 bases.

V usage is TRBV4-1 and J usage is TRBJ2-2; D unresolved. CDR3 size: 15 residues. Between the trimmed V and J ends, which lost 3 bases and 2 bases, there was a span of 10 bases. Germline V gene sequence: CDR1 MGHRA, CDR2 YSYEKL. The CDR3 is CASSHNKGNTGELFF. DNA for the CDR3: TGCGCCAGCAGCCATAACAAAGGAAACACCGGGGAGCTGTTTTTT.

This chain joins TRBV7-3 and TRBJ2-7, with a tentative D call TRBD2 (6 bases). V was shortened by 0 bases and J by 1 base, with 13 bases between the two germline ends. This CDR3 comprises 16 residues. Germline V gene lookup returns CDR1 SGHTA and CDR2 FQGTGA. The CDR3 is CASSLTGRAGSYEQYF. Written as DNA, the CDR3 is TGTGCCAGCAGCTTAACGGGGCGGGCGGGATCCTACGAGCAGTACTTC.

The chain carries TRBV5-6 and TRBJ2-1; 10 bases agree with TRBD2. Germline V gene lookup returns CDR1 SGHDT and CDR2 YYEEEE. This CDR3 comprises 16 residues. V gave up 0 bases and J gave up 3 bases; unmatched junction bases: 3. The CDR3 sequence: CASSLGLAGDYNEQFF. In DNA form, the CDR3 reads TGTGCCAGCAGCTTGGGGCTAGCGGGAGACTACAATGAGCAGTTCTTC.

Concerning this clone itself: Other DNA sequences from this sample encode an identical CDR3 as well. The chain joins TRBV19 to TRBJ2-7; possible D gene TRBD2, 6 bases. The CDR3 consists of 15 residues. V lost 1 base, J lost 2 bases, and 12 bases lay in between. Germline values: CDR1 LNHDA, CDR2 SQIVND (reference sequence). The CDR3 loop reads CASSIGSGPTYEQYF. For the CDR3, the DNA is TGTGCCAGTAGTATAGGGAGCGGGCCAACCTACGAGCAGTACTTC.

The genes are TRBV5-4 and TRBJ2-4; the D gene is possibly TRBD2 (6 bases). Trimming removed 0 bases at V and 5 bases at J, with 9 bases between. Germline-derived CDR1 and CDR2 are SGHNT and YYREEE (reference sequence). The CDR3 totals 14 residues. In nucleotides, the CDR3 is TGTGCCAGCAGCTTGGGGGGGACTCAAAACATTCAGTACTTC. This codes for CASSLGGTQNIQYF.

CDR3 protein: CASSDRSSWAQPQHF. The DNA for the CDR3 is TGTGCCAGCAGTGACCGGTCATCGTGGGCTCAGCCCCAGCATTTT. This rearrangement joins TRBV6-1 to TRBJ1-5; D is unresolved. In germline, CDR1 is MNHNS, CDR2 SASEGT. The CDR3 runs to 15 residues. The V and J ends lost 3 bases and 6 bases respectively, with 15 bases between them.